One sample yielded the 29 T cell receptor beta chains listed below, sequenced in a study of CD8 T cells in ankylosing spondylitis. TCRdb re-called the 5' RACE reads with MiXCR, one entry per CDR3 protein. The sample has approximately 260,000 distinct CDR3 sequences; 8.6% are singletons. The sample taken for sequencing was blood, either unsorted or a sorted T cell fraction (not recorded which). The receptors derive from a male donor with ankylosing spondylitis or in good health (not recorded which).

This clonotype was detected a few times. The rearrangement joins TRBV20-1 to TRBJ2-1, with 10 bases fitting TRBD2. The CDR3 contains 13 residues. V dropped 2 bases and J dropped 9; count of bases not matched to a gene: 4. Germline V gene lookup returns CDR1 DFQATT and CDR2 SNEGSKA (reference sequence). The CDR3 DNA follows: TGCAGTGCTAGACTAGCGGGAGTTAGTGAGCAGTTCTTC. Encoded protein: CSARLAGVSEQFF.

The table lists this clonotype with many counts. The J gene is TRBJ2-1, the V gene TRBV14, with TRBD2 matching 9 bases. Trimming at V came to 1 base and at J to 6 bases, leaving 7 bases not matched to a gene. CDR1 and CDR2 from the germline V gene are SGHDN and FVKESK. This CDR3 has 16 amino acids. The CDR3 nucleotides read TGTGCCAGCAGCCAAGTTAGGTCTAGCGGGATCAATGAGCAGTTCTTC. It encodes CASSQVRSSGINEQFF. The variable domain in full, completed from reference TRBV14 and TRBJ2-1, reads EAGVTQFPSHSVIEKGQTVTLRCDPISGHDNLYWYRRVMGKEIKFLLHFVKESKQDESGMPNNRFLAERTGGTYSTLKVQPAELEDSGVYFCASSQVRSSGINEQFFGPGTRLTVL.

The sample holds many counts of this clonotype. The genes are TRBV5-4 and TRBJ2-2; TRBD1 matches 7 bases. The CDR3 sequence is 17 residues long. V lost 7 bases and J lost 2; bases outside the gene matches: 14. Germline CDR1 is SGHNT and CDR2 is YYREEE (reference sequence). CDR3 sequence: CASAADPGTANTGELFF. The DNA for the CDR3 is TGTGCCAGCGCCGCAGACCCCGGGACAGCAAACACCGGGGAGCTGTTTTTT.

This clonotype was detected ten times or more. This chain connects TRBV15 to TRBJ2-1; tentatively, D is TRBD2 (6 bases). CDR1 is LNHNV, CDR2 YYDKDF, per germline (reference sequence). V dropped 1 base and J dropped 3 bases, with 13 bases sitting between them. The CDR3 is 16 amino acids. CDR3 amino acids: CATSRGSSANYNEQFF. In DNA, the CDR3 is TGTGCCACCAGCAGAGGCTCTAGCGCAAACTACAATGAGCAGTTCTTC.

The chain has TRBV27 and TRBJ1-1, with unresolved D. Germline loops: CDR1 MNHEY, CDR2 SMNVEV (reference sequence). This CDR3 contains 14 residues. V was clipped by 6 bases and J by 5 bases, with 16 bases between them. Here the CDR3 DNA reads TGTGCCAGCAGCTTTTCCCAAATCGGGACTGAAGCTTTCTTT. It is translated as CASSFSQIGTEAFF.

This clonotype was seen a few times. The rearrangement links TRBV6-2 or TRBV6-3 to TRBJ2-7, with D unresolved. CDR1 and CDR2 (germline): MNHEY, SVGEGT. Trimming removed 5 bases at V and 3 bases at J, with 14 bases between. This CDR3 has 14 amino acids. The DNA of the CDR3 is TGTGCCAGCAGTACGGACGTGCGAATCTACGAGCAGTACTTC. Its protein is CASSTDVRIYEQYF.

This clonotype was observed at least ten times. In nucleotides, the CDR3 is TGCGCCAGCAGCCCCCCCTACCCTAATGAGCAGTTCTTC. Amino acid sequence: CASSPPYPNEQFF. The chain combines TRBV4-1 with TRBJ2-1; D remains ambiguous. The CDR3 has 13 amino acids. Looked up from germline, CDR1 is MGHRA and CDR2 is YSYEKL. V lost 4 bases and J 7 bases, leaving 11 bases between the germline ends.

This clonotype was picked up a small number of times. This sequence joins TRBV20-1 and TRBJ2-2; TRBD1 might be the D (6 bases). V lost 3 bases to trimming and J lost 2 bases, with 10 bases between them. The CDR3 contains 14 residues. Germline CDR1 is DFQATT and CDR2 is SNEGSKA (reference sequence). CDR3 residues: CSASRGYNTGELFF. The CDR3 DNA reads as TGCAGTGCTAGTAGGGGGTACAACACCGGGGAGCTGTTTTTT.

This clonotype was recorded at least ten times. The chain recombines TRBV5-1 with TRBJ2-1; TRBD2 agrees at 7 bases. The V gene end was trimmed by 0 bases and the J gene end by 5 bases; junction bases not matched to a gene: 5. This CDR3 is built from 15 residues. The germline V gene has CDR1 SGHRS and CDR2 YFSETQ. DNA for the CDR3: TGCGCCAGCAGCTTGGCCAGCGGGGCTAACAATGAGCAGTTCTTC. Amino acids: CASSLASGANNEQFF. Complete variable domain (other parts from reference TRBV5-1 and TRBJ2-1): KAGVTQTPRYLIKTRGQQVTLSCSPISGHRSVSWYQQTPGQGLQFLFEYFSETQRNKGNFPGRFSGRQFSNSRSEMNVSTLELGDSALYLCASSLASGANNEQFFGPGTRLTVL.

This clonotype was counted a few times. The chain has TRBV5-5 and TRBJ2-7, with D perhaps assigned TRBD1 or TRBD2 (5 bases each). The V gene's germline CDR1 is SGHKS and CDR2 YYEKEE (reference sequence). This CDR3 is 13 amino acids long. Trimming left V 4 bases short and J 6 bases short, with 14 bases between. The CDR3 sequence: CASSRDLGGEQYF. Here the CDR3 DNA reads TGTGCCAGCAGCAGGGACCTTGGGGGCGAGCAGTACTTC.

This sequence joins TRBV7-3 and TRBJ2-5; D unresolved. CDR1 and CDR2 (germline): SGHTA, FQGTGA. Trimming shortened V by 5 bases and J by 5 bases, and 15 bases separated the two germline ends. CDR3 size: 14 residues. DNA for the CDR3: TGTGCCAGCAGCCTAATGGGGTCCGTCGAGACCCAGTACTTC. Encoded protein: CASSLMGSVETQYF.

This clonotype has a count of ten or more. This sequence joins TRBV7-2 and TRBJ2-7; D is uncertain. Germline V gene sequence: CDR1 SGHTA, CDR2 FQGNSA. Trimming pared 5 bases from V and 2 bases from J, leaving 16 bases between. This CDR3 contains 15 residues. CDR3 nucleotide sequence: TGTGCCAGCAGCCCTAATGTCAGGATAGCCTACGAGCAGTACTTC. Translation: CASSPNVRIAYEQYF.

This chain uses TRBV7-9 with TRBJ2-7, with D possibly being TRBD1 (6 bases). Germline values: CDR1 SEHNR, CDR2 FQNEAQ (reference sequence). Trimming cost V 5 bases and J 2 bases, with 13 bases left between them. This CDR3 spans 14 amino acids. The CDR3 region is CASSPDRLTYEQYF. Written as DNA, the CDR3 is TGTGCCAGCAGCCCTGACAGGTTAACCTACGAGCAGTACTTC.

This clonotype was counted many times. The genes are TRBV7-2 and TRBJ1-3, with a tentative D call TRBD1 (5 bases). Germline lookup yields CDR1 SGHTA and CDR2 FQGNSA. CDR3 length equals 16 residues. Trimming stripped 5 bases from V and 2 bases from J, with 16 bases between. DNA of the CDR3: TGTGCCAGCAGCCTGATTGTAGGGGCCGCTGGAAACACCATATATTTT. Residues: CASSLIVGAAGNTIYF.

This clonotype was detected a few times. The chain uses TRBV11-2 and TRBJ1-3; the match to TRBD1 covers 12 bases. V lost 2 bases, J lost 2 bases, and 7 bases stayed unmatched. Germline V CDR1 and CDR2: SGHAT, FQNNGV. The CDR3 length is 18 residues. The CDR3 is CASSLLRGTGGAGNTIYF. For the CDR3, the DNA is TGTGCCAGCAGCTTATTAAGGGGGACAGGGGGCGCTGGAAACACCATATATTTT.

This clonotype was detected many times. This rearrangement joins TRBV7-2 to TRBJ2-1; D may be TRBD1 (5 bases). This CDR3 region has 13 residues. Germline CDR1 reads SGHTA; CDR2 reads FQGNSA. Trimming pared 1 base from V and 7 bases from J, leaving 8 bases between. The CDR3 region is CASSLEGANEQFF. DNA for the CDR3: TGTGCCAGCAGCTTAGAAGGGGCGAATGAGCAGTTCTTC.

The chain uses TRBV24-1 and TRBJ1-2, with D possibly matching TRBD1 (6 bases). V was trimmed by 3 bases and J by 2 bases, leaving 9 bases between them. This CDR3 has 14 residues. Germline values: CDR1 KGHDR, CDR2 SFDVKD. The CDR3 spells CATSDVGQNYGYTF. The CDR3 DNA follows: TGTGCCACCAGTGATGTGGGACAAAACTATGGCTACACCTTC.

This clonotype was observed many times. The chain uses TRBV5-1 and TRBJ2-2, with unresolved D. This CDR3 is built from 12 residues. The V gene lost 0 bases and the J gene lost 6 bases, with 3 bases spanning the gap. Germline-derived CDR1 and CDR2 are SGHRS and YFSETQ. CDR3 amino acids: CASSLAAGELFF. In DNA form, the CDR3 reads TGCGCCAGCAGCTTGGCCGCCGGGGAGCTGTTTTTT.

This clonotype has ten or more counts. This chain connects TRBV9 to TRBJ2-7; no definite D call. Per germline, CDR1 SGDLS and CDR2 YYNGEE. V gave up 0 bases and J gave up 2 bases, with 9 bases separating them. This CDR3 is 14 amino acids long. The CDR3 DNA reads TGTGCCAGCAGCGTAGGGAAAGGCCCCTACGAGCAGTACTTC. It is translated as CASSVGKGPYEQYF.

J is TRBJ1-1 and V is TRBV11-2; 10 bases map to TRBD1. Germline values: CDR1 SGHAT, CDR2 FQNNGV. The CDR3 covers 15 residues. Trimming at V came to 4 bases and at J to 5 bases, leaving 7 bases not matched to a gene. Here the CDR3 reads CASSSLWTGGTEAFF. Here the CDR3 DNA reads TGTGCCAGCAGCTCCCTTTGGACAGGGGGGACTGAAGCTTTCTTT.

The chain links TRBV25-1 to TRBJ2-7, with D possibly matching TRBD2 (6 bases). The CDR3 consists of 12 residues. Trimming removed 5 bases at V and 5 bases at J, with 10 bases between. Germline V gene sequence: CDR1 MGHDK, CDR2 SYGVNS. In nucleotides, the CDR3 is TGTGCCAGCAGTAGCAGGGAGGACGAGCAGTACTTC. Translating gives CASSSREDEQYF.

This clonotype was seen repeatedly, ten times or more. This chain connects TRBV20-1 to TRBJ2-5; no firm D call. The CDR3 runs 14 residues. Germline lookup yields CDR1 DFQATT and CDR2 SNEGSKA (reference sequence). V lost 2 bases and J 0 bases, leaving 10 bases between the germline ends. This chain's CDR3 is CSARNPPYQETQYF. The CDR3 nucleotides read TGCAGTGCTAGAAATCCCCCGTACCAAGAGACCCAGTACTTC.

This clonotype was seen ten or more times. The rearrangement joins TRBV5-1 to TRBJ1-1; D might be TRBD1 (5 bases). This CDR3 has 15 residues. Per germline, CDR1 SGHRS and CDR2 YFSETQ. Trimming removed 2 bases from V and 0 bases from J, with 11 bases in between. The CDR3: CASSLSGTLNTEAFF. The CDR3 bases are TGCGCCAGCAGCTTATCCGGGACCCTGAACACTGAAGCTTTCTTT.

This chain's CDR3 is CASSTTSGSYNEQFF. The DNA of the CDR3 is TGCGCCAGCAGCACCACTAGCGGATCCTACAATGAGCAGTTCTTC. The genes are TRBV5-1 and TRBJ2-1, with 8 bases aligning to TRBD2. This CDR3 is built from 15 residues. The V gene end was trimmed by 4 bases and the J gene end by 1 base; junction bases not matched to a gene: 4. CDR1 is SGHRS, CDR2 YFSETQ, per germline.

This clonotype came up many times. The chain joins TRBV20-1 to TRBJ2-5; possible D gene TRBD2, 7 bases. There are 13 residues in the CDR3. Germline V CDR1 and CDR2: DFQATT, SNEGSKA (reference sequence). V was pared by 7 bases and J by 5 bases, with 17 bases between. CDR3 DNA sequence: TGCAGTGTCCGTCGGGGGGCAGTTGAGACCCAGTACTTC. The encoded protein is CSVRRGAVETQYF.

This clonotype has at least ten counts. This chain links TRBV20-1 with TRBJ2-1, with a tentative D call TRBD2 (6 bases). V lost 0 bases and J lost 5, with 14 bases in between. CDR3 size: 15 residues. Germline V gene sequence: CDR1 DFQATT, CDR2 SNEGSKA (reference sequence). The CDR3 region has the DNA TGCAGTGCTAGAGATCTCGGGAGATCCCACAATGAGCAGTTCTTC. Translating it yields CSARDLGRSHNEQFF.

Note on this clonotype: It may be a read error: a sequence one base away is much more abundant. V is TRBV5-1 and J is TRBJ1-5; D is perhaps TRBD1 (6 bases). CDR3 size: 15 residues. From germline, CDR1 is SGHRS and CDR2 YFSETQ. CDR3 DNA: TGCGCCAGCAGTCCTGCGGGGGCTCGTAATCAGCCCCCGCATTTT. Protein product: CASSPAGARNQPPHF.

At least ten counts were recorded for this clonotype. V and J are TRBV24-1 and TRBJ2-5; D unclear. Germline CDR1 and CDR2: KGHDR and SFDVKD. The CDR3 extends over 15 amino acids. Deletions cut 3 bases from V and 5 bases from J, with 15 bases between. The CDR3 sequence: CATSDPGRVRETQYF. Here the CDR3 DNA reads TGTGCCACCAGTGATCCTGGACGGGTTCGGGAGACCCAGTACTTC.

This clonotype was recorded many times. Its ends do not fully match the called genes, so a read error is possible. This chain links TRBV29-1 with TRBJ1-1; 8 bases fit TRBD1. The CDR3 length is 18 residues. Germline assignment: CDR1 SQVTM and CDR2 ANQGSEA. CDR3 sequence: CSVEGLTGTGIWNAEAFF. The CDR3 DNA sequence: TGCAGCGTTGAGGGCTTAACCGGGACAGGCATATGGAACGCTGAAGCTTTCTTT. Full variable domain (remainder filled in from reference TRBV29-1 and TRBJ1-1): SAVISQKPSRDICQRGTSLTIQCQVDSQVTMMFWYRQQPGQSLTLIATANQGSEATYESGFVIDKFPISRPNLTFSTLTVSNMSPEDSSIYLCSVEGLTGTGIWNAEAFFGQGTRLTVV.